The next 7 T cell receptor beta chains were all read from a single sample in a study of blood T cell repertoires in COVID-19 (dated by TCRdb to the early 2020s). The method behind the library was the immunoSEQ multiplex PCR assay. This is the immuneACCESS table as TCRdb keeps it, with only in-frame sequences that have V and J called. A part of the clones is gone; compared with another copy, unresolved V genes explain less than half, and the rest is unexplained. Present in this sample are about 480,000 clones, around 85% of which were seen just once. 6.5% to 8.5% of the sample is held by the ten biggest clonotypes. Sequencing was performed on PBMCs or T cells enriched from blood (not recorded which). These receptors originate from a woman aged 55 to 70 who had recovered from COVID-19.

The chain links TRBV6-5 to TRBJ2-5; D is perhaps TRBD2 (6 bases). Trimming shortened V by 6 bases and J by 5 bases, and 19 bases separated the two germline ends. CDR1 MNHEY and CDR2 SVGAGI come from the germline V gene. The CDR3 covers 15 residues. The CDR3 sequence: CASSPVGGTRETQYF. CDR3 in DNA: TGTGCCAGCAGCCCCGTGGGGGGAACACGGGAGACCCAGTACTTC.

This clone appeared a single time. V is TRBV29-1 and J is TRBJ2-2; D is perhaps TRBD1 (5 bases). Trimming took 0 bases from V and 7 from J, leaving 12 bases between them. Looked up from germline, CDR1 is SQVTM and CDR2 is ANQGSEA. The CDR3 totals 14 residues. CDR3 amino acids: CSVEDSAGRGELFF. DNA for the CDR3: TGCAGCGTTGAAGATTCGGCAGGGCGCGGGGAGCTGTTTTTT.

J is TRBJ1-1 and V is TRBV27; TRBD1 might be the D (5 bases). CDR1 and CDR2 from the germline V gene are MNHEY and SMNVEV (reference sequence). The CDR3 has 13 amino acids. Trimming took off 8 bases at V and 4 bases at J, with 14 bases between the two ends. CDR3 nucleotide sequence: TGTGCCAGCGGAAGGCCCGGGGGCACTGAAGCTTTCTTT. Amino acids: CASGRPGGTEAFF.

The chain couples TRBV6-5 to TRBJ2-3; D is possibly TRBD2 (5 bases). The germline V and J ends were trimmed by 0 bases and 4 bases, with 11 bases remaining between them. The CDR3 spans 15 residues. Per germline, CDR1 MNHEY and CDR2 SVGAGI. CDR3 coding DNA: TGTGCCAGCAGTTACTCGAACCGGGGTCCAGATACGCAGTATTTT. Residues: CASSYSNRGPDTQYF.

This chain uses TRBV5-1 with TRBJ2-5; TRBD1 agrees at 7 bases. Germline CDR1 and CDR2: SGHRS and YFSETQ. This CDR3 has 16 amino acids. V lost 5 bases to trimming and J lost 5 bases; unmatched junction nucleotides: 15. The CDR3 DNA follows: TGCGCCAGCAGGCCCACAGGGGCTGGGCGTGGGGAGACCCAGTACTTC. Translation gives CASRPTGAGRGETQYF.

The chain couples TRBV30 to TRBJ2-6, with TRBD1 identical over 10 bases. CDR1 is GTSNPN and CDR2 is SVGIG in the germline V gene (reference sequence). This CDR3 contains 17 residues. The V segment lost 2 bases and the J segment 3 bases; nucleotides outside the gene matches: 7. The CDR3 DNA reads as TGTGCCTGGAGTCGGGACAGGGGTATAGGTGGGGCCAACGTCCTGACTTTC. Translation gives CAWSRDRGIGGANVLTF.

This clone was counted ten times or more. Since a much larger clone is just one base distant, this may be a read error. Other DNA sequences within the sample encode an identical CDR3. The V call is TRBV4-1, the J call TRBJ1-3; possible D gene TRBD1, 5 bases. The CDR3 has 16 residues. V was shortened by 4 bases and J by 0 bases, with 13 bases between the two germline ends. Germline loops: CDR1 MGHRA, CDR2 YSYEKL. In DNA, the CDR3 is TGCGCCAGCAGCCCGGGTGGGGCGGACTCTGGAAACACCATATATTTT. Its translation: CASSPGGADSGNTIYF.